These T cell receptor beta chains were read from a single sample in a study of T-cell reconstitution after alpha-beta-depleted transplantation in children. TCRdb reanalysed the PCR reads using MiXCR and keeps one entry per CDR3 protein. Of 300,000 to 400,000 distinct CDR3 sequences listed, about a quarter were seen once; the top ten hold 9.5% to 13%. The sample here was PBMCs, mostly from graft donor cells, taken 180 days after TCRalphabeta/CD19-depleted stem cell transplant. The receptors stem from a male patient between 10 and 17 years old who had a stem cell transplant for acute lymphoblastic leukemia, so the T cells may come from the graft donor. Each CDR3 is given with its conserved first and last residue. For some rows the clone size is stated as once, few or many, or as a class when expanded; others skip it.

. | 15 | TRBV9 | CASSPRQVSYNEQFF
. | 17 | TRBV5-1 | CASSFVATVPSTDTQYF
few | 15 | TRBV20-1 | CSARDILASADTQYF
once | 16 | TRBV5-1 | CASSLGTNANTGELFF
. | 16 | TRBV19 | CASSIGTGLSTDTQYF
. | 20 | TRBV9 | CASSVPIPSGGPFSNTEAFF
few | 14 | TRBV4-2 | CASSQVEGGGTQYF
. | 11 | TRBV12-3/TRBV12-4 | CASSPGTGWHF
once | 14 | TRBV20-1 | CSAGRLAGGHEQYF
. | 12 | TRBV29-1 | CSVVTGIYGYTF
few | 15 | TRBV4-2 | CASSQALSYTGELFF
few | 17 | TRBV3-1 | CASSHKGHEYTGNTIYF
. | 13 | TRBV12-5 | CASNRADNQPQHF
few | 18 | TRBV4-1 | CASSQDGSSGRASYEQYF
few | 14 | TRBV2 | CASSPLIAKNIQYF
. | 17 | TRBV5-1 | CASSFTSGRAGSDTQYF
few | 13 | TRBV10-3 | CAVLSGSSYEQYF
. | 13 | TRBV5-1 | CASSFRPNTEAFF
. | 17 | TRBV7-9 | CASSLGAASGSTDTQYF
. | 17 | TRBV5-1 | CASRSGLAGGPTETQYF